These 8 T cell receptor beta chains were all obtained from the same sample, sequenced in a study of OX40 agonist ivuxolimab in advanced cancers. This table comes from immunoSEQ multiplex PCR, and its TCRdb copy is limited to in-frame clones, with some not included. The data contain 25,000 to 30,000 clones, 75% to 85% of them singletons. Sequenced here: CD4+ or CD8+ T cells sorted from blood, sampled in a trial of the OX40 agonist ivuxolimab. The source of these receptors is an adult with an advanced solid tumor such as melanoma, head and neck, liver or kidney cancer.

V is TRBV28 and J is TRBJ2-7; weak D call: TRBD1 (6 bases). V was pared by 5 bases and J by 1 base, with 15 bases between. The CDR3 is 15 residues long. Germline loops: CDR1 MDHEN, CDR2 SYDVKM. This CDR3 is CASSPDAQGSYEQYF. DNA for the CDR3: TGTGCCAGCAGTCCAGACGCACAGGGTTCCTACGAGCAGTACTTC.

This chain connects TRBV30 to TRBJ1-4; D gene unclear. The germline V gene has CDR1 GTSNPN and CDR2 SVGIG (reference sequence). Trimming took off 2 bases at V and 4 bases at J, with 11 bases between the two ends. CDR3 length: 14 residues. CDR3 sequence reads: CAWSKGLLNEKLFF. The CDR3 coding sequence is TGTGCCTGGAGTAAGGGTCTTCTTAATGAAAAACTGTTTTTT.

In this sample, this clone turned up a few times. The J gene is TRBJ1-2, the V gene TRBV9; no firm D call. Germline V gene sequence: CDR1 SGDLS, CDR2 YYNGEE. There are 15 residues in the CDR3. V was cut by 3 bases and J by 4 bases, with 16 bases left in between. For the CDR3, the DNA is TGTGCCAGCAGCGGATACCCGGACGGTGGCTATGGCTACACCTTC. As protein: CASSGYPDGGYGYTF.

The CDR3 nucleotides are TGTGCCAGCAGCGTAGCGGACAGTTACGAGCAGTACTTC. It yields the protein CASSVADSYEQYF. V and J are TRBV9 and TRBJ2-7; maybe TRBD1 (6 bases). The CDR3 extends over 13 amino acids. V was clipped by 0 bases and J by 4 bases, with 8 bases between them. Germline lookup yields CDR1 SGDLS and CDR2 YYNGEE.

V gene TRBV28 combines with J gene TRBJ2-3, with 7 nucleotides matching TRBD2. This CDR3 is 16 amino acids long. Losses at the gene ends were 3 bases for V and 4 bases for J; bases not matched to a gene: 10. Germline V gives CDR1 MDHEN, CDR2 SYDVKM. CDR3 sequence: CASSFRRESFADTQYF. The CDR3 bases are TGTGCCAGCAGTTTTAGGCGGGAGAGTTTCGCAGATACGCAGTATTTT.

The gene calls are TRBV5-6 and TRBJ2-7; no clear D. Trimming took off 4 bases at V and 0 bases at J, with 11 bases between the two ends. The CDR3 has 14 amino acids. Looked up from germline, CDR1 is SGHDT and CDR2 is YYEEEE. The CDR3 loop is CASSPGPSSYEQYF. CDR3 sequence (DNA): TGTGCCAGCAGCCCCGGACCGTCCTCCTACGAGCAGTACTTC. Supplemented by reference TRBV5-6 and TRBJ2-7, the full variable domain reads DAGVTQSPTHLIKTRGQQVTLRCSPKSGHDTVSWYQQALGQGPQFIFQYYEEEERQRGNFPDRFSGHQFPNYSSELNVNALLLGDSALYLCASSPGPSSYEQYFGPGTRLTVT.

The V and J genes are TRBV15 and TRBJ2-1, with a possible D match to TRBD2 (5 bases). The length of the CDR3 is 15 residues. Germline lookup yields CDR1 LNHNV and CDR2 YYDKDF (reference sequence). V shed 1 base and J shed 0 bases, with 7 bases lying between them. The CDR3 region is CATSRVGSSYNEQFF. In DNA, the CDR3 is TGTGCCACCAGCAGAGTAGGGAGCTCCTACAATGAGCAGTTCTTC.

The chain recombines TRBV15 with TRBJ1-4; D unresolved. Germline V CDR1 and CDR2: LNHNV, YYDKDF (reference sequence). V was clipped by 4 bases and J by 7 bases, with 16 bases between them. CDR3 size: 15 residues. CDR3 nucleotides: TGTGCCACCAGCAACATGGCGGGCACGGGTGAAAAACTGTTTTTT. It specifies CATSNMAGTGEKLFF.